These 26 T cell receptor beta chains were sequenced from one sample in a study of T cells in localized non-small cell lung cancer. The table came from immunoSEQ multiplex PCR; TCRdb's copy has only in-frame clones and leaves some out. This sample yields roughly 3,000 clones, of which about 27% are seen a single time; around 14% belongs to the top ten. The source was lung tumor tissue, collected before any cancer treatment. The source of these receptors is a male donor older than 55 with stage I lung adenocarcinoma.

This chain joins TRBV5-1 and TRBJ2-3, with a possible D match to TRBD2 (5 bases). The length of the CDR3 is 15 residues. Trimming removed 1 base at V and 1 base at J, with 10 bases between. CDR1 is SGHRS and CDR2 is YFSETQ in the germline V gene. This CDR3 reads CASSLMPGGTDTQYF. The CDR3 region has the DNA TGCGCCAGCAGCTTGATGCCCGGGGGCACAGATACGCAGTATTTT.

This clone is classed as medium-sized. A read error may account for a junction end that differs from germline. This chain uses TRBV11-3 with TRBJ2-5; D could derive from TRBD1 or TRBD2 (5 bases each). The germline CDR1 and CDR2 sequences are SGHNT and YENEEA. The CDR3 covers 14 residues. The CDR3 DNA reads TGTGCCAGCAGCTTAGGGTGGGACCAAAAGACCCAGTACTTC. This encodes CASSLGWDQKTQYF. The full variable domain, completed using reference TRBV11-3 and TRBJ2-5, is EAGVVQSPRYKIIEKKQPVAFWCNPISGHNTLYWYLQNLGQGPELLIRYENEEAVDDSQLPKDRFSAERLKGVDSTLKIQPAELGDSAVYLCASSLGWDQKTQYFGPGTRLLVL.

This clone was detected a few times. The J gene is TRBJ1-1, the V gene TRBV11-3; D possibly corresponds to TRBD1 (6 bases). V lost 3 bases and J lost 3, with 11 bases in between. From germline, CDR1 is SGHNT and CDR2 YENEEA. There are 14 residues in the CDR3. CDR3: CASSLAGAYTEAFF. The CDR3 coding sequence is TGTGCCAGCAGCTTGGCAGGGGCATACACTGAAGCTTTCTTT.

The chain uses TRBV19 and TRBJ1-2; a weak D match, TRBD1 (6 bases). Germline CDR1 LNHDA, CDR2 SQIVND (reference sequence). V gave up 0 bases and J gave up 0 bases, with 14 bases separating them. The CDR3 runs 17 residues. The CDR3 sequence: CASSIDHQTGANYGYTF. The CDR3, as DNA: TGTGCCAGTAGTATAGACCACCAGACAGGAGCTAACTATGGCTACACCTTC.

This chain joins TRBV6-8 and TRBJ1-1; 12 nucleotides align to TRBD1. Germline lookup yields CDR1 MNHGY and CDR2 SAAAGT. CDR3 size: 17 residues. The V gene end was trimmed by 0 bases and the J gene end by 3 bases; junction bases not matched to a gene: 5. The CDR3 DNA reads as TGTGCCAGCAGTTACTCCCGGGACAGGGGGCTGCACACTGAAGCTTTCTTT. It codes for CASSYSRDRGLHTEAFF.

The V gene is TRBV30, the J gene TRBJ2-7; D not resolved. The CDR3 is 14 residues long. Germline CDR1 and CDR2: GTSNPN and SVGIG (reference sequence). Trimming cost V 3 bases and J 0 bases, with 12 bases left between them. Here the CDR3 DNA reads TGTGCCTGGAGCCTTGGGCACAGCTCCTACGAGCAGTACTTC. It yields the protein CAWSLGHSSYEQYF.

This clone was counted only a few times. The chain uses TRBV12-5 and TRBJ2-5; possibly TRBD2 for D (7 bases). Between the trimmed V and J ends, which lost 3 bases and 5 bases, there was a span of 22 bases. Germline loops: CDR1 LGHNT, CDR2 FRNRAP. CDR3 length: 17 residues. This CDR3 reads CASGFWYGGRGMETQYF. In DNA, the CDR3 is TGTGCTAGTGGTTTCTGGTATGGTGGGAGGGGGATGGAGACCCAGTACTTC. Supplemented by reference TRBV12-5 and TRBJ2-5, the full variable domain reads DARVTQTPRHKVTEMGQEVTMRCQPILGHNTVFWYRQTMMQGLELLAYFRNRAPLDDSGMPKDRFSAEMPDATLATLKIQPSEPRDSAVYFCASGFWYGGRGMETQYFGPGTRLLVL.

V and J are TRBV9 and TRBJ1-2; tentatively, D is TRBD1 (6 bases). The germline CDR1 and CDR2 sequences are SGDLS and YYNGEE. The CDR3 extends over 14 amino acids. V was trimmed by 5 bases and J by 0 bases, leaving 11 bases between them. The CDR3 protein is CASRGTPANYGYTF. DNA for the CDR3: TGTGCCAGCAGAGGGACACCTGCTAACTATGGCTACACCTTC.

The chain combines TRBV10-2 with TRBJ2-7; weak D call: TRBD1 (6 bases). Germline CDR1 and CDR2: WSHSY and SAAADI. The CDR3 extends over 13 amino acids. V lost 1 base to trimming and J lost 5 bases, with 9 bases between them. CDR3 amino acids: CASSELGGDEQYF. CDR3 nucleotide sequence: TGCGCCAGCAGTGAGTTAGGGGGTGACGAGCAGTACTTC.

This chain connects TRBV25-1 to TRBJ2-5; D gene ambiguous. CDR3 length: 14 residues. Deletions cut 2 bases from V and 5 bases from J, with 12 bases between. Germline V gene lookup returns CDR1 MGHDK and CDR2 SYGVNS. The CDR3, as DNA: TGTGCCAGCAGTGAACCCCGGTTTGGGGAGACCCAGTACTTC. It is translated as CASSEPRFGETQYF.

The V call is TRBV11-3, the J call TRBJ2-7; 7 positions agree with TRBD2. Trimming removed 5 bases from V and 5 bases from J; junction bases left unmatched: 15. The CDR3 is 16 amino acids. Germline V CDR1 and CDR2: SGHNT, YENEEA. The CDR3 nucleotides read TGTGCCAGCAGCCTGCCCGGGGCCAGCGGGGCCCACGAGCAGTACTTC. Translating gives CASSLPGASGAHEQYF.

The gene calls are TRBV19 and TRBJ2-1; no firm D call. Germline V gene data show CDR1 as LNHDA and CDR2 as SQIVND (reference sequence). The CDR3 sequence is 16 residues long. V dropped 9 bases and J dropped 2 bases, with 20 bases sitting between them. CDR3 sequence (DNA): TGTGCCAGCGCTCCCCTAATCTCCGACGCCTACAATGAGCAGTTCTTC. Translating gives CASAPLISDAYNEQFF.

This clone is medium-sized by share. The CDR3 protein is CASSNTGDTEAFF. The DNA for the CDR3 is TGTGCCAGTAGTAACACAGGGGACACTGAAGCTTTCTTT. V usage is TRBV19 and J usage is TRBJ1-1, with 7 bases lining up with TRBD1. Germline trimming cut 4 bases from V and 3 bases from J; bases unmatched to any gene: 2. This CDR3 is 13 amino acids long. The germline CDR1 and CDR2 sequences are LNHDA and SQIVND (reference sequence).

Only a few counts were recorded for this clone. The rearrangement links TRBV18 to TRBJ2-7; D may be TRBD1 (6 bases). The CDR3 is 13 amino acids. Deletions cut 3 bases from V and 1 base from J, with 7 bases between. Germline assignment: CDR1 KGHSH and CDR2 LQKENI. CDR3 bases: TGTGCCAGCTCACCGACAGGATCCTACGAGCAGTACTTC. It translates to CASSPTGSYEQYF.

In its sample, this clone was seen a few times. This sequence joins TRBV9 and TRBJ1-6, with 7 bases lining up with TRBD1. The J segment lost 6 bases and the V segment lost 5 bases, leaving 8 bases of the junction unmatched. The CDR3 runs to 15 residues. Germline values: CDR1 SGDLS, CDR2 YYNGEE. CDR3 bases: TGTGCCAGCAGTGAGGGACAGTCCCTTAATTCACCCCTCCACTTT. Its translation is CASSEGQSLNSPLHF. Based on the CDR3 plus reference TRBV9 and TRBJ1-6, the full variable domain is DSGVTQTPKHLITATGQRVTLRCSPRSGDLSVYWYQQSLDQGLQFLIQYYNGEERAKGNILERFSAQQFPDLHSELNLSSLELGDSALYFCASSEGQSLNSPLHFGNGTRLTVT.

The genes are TRBV4-1 and TRBJ2-1; maybe TRBD1 (5 bases). Trimming shortened V by 3 bases and J by 4 bases, and 10 bases separated the two germline ends. CDR1 and CDR2 (germline): MGHRA, YSYEKL. The CDR3 loop spans 14 amino acids. The CDR3 loop reads CASSQTVRYNEQFF. In DNA form, the CDR3 reads TGCGCCAGCAGCCAGACAGTACGATACAATGAGCAGTTCTTC.

This chain links TRBV18 with TRBJ1-3, with 9 bases matching TRBD1. CDR3 size: 16 residues. Looked up from germline, CDR1 is KGHSH and CDR2 is LQKENI. The J segment lost 2 bases and the V segment lost 3 bases, leaving 5 bases of the junction unmatched. CDR3 loop: CASSPGQGVPGNTIYF. The DNA for the CDR3 is TGTGCCAGCTCACCGGGACAGGGAGTCCCTGGAAACACCATATATTTT.

V and J are TRBV19 and TRBJ1-3; weak D call: TRBD1 (5 bases). Germline V gene sequence: CDR1 LNHDA, CDR2 SQIVND (reference sequence). V shed 6 bases and J shed 2 bases, with 11 bases lying between them. This CDR3 is built from 14 residues. The CDR3 nucleotides are TGTGCCAGTAGGTACGGGACGGCTGGAAACACCATATATTTT. Protein product: CASRYGTAGNTIYF.

V gene TRBV10-3 combines with J gene TRBJ1-4; a weak D match, TRBD1 (5 bases). V lost 2 bases, J lost 5 bases, and 9 bases lay in between. The CDR3 loop spans 14 amino acids. Germline CDR1 and CDR2: ENHRY and SYGVKD. The CDR3 DNA is TGTGCCATCAGTGAGGGGGGAAAGAATGAAAAACTGTTTTTT. Its translation: CAISEGGKNEKLFF.

This clone is termed medium-sized. Other DNA variants within this sample encode the same CDR3. J is TRBJ2-1 and V is TRBV11-3; D possibly corresponds to TRBD2 (5 bases). Germline V gene data show CDR1 as SGHNT and CDR2 as YENEEA. The V end lost 3 bases, the J end lost 0 bases, and 9 bases lay between the germline ends. This CDR3 spans 15 amino acids. The CDR3 bases are TGTGCCAGCAGCTTGACGGGGAACTCCTACAATGAGCAGTTCTTC. The encoded protein is CASSLTGNSYNEQFF.

This chain links TRBV19 with TRBJ1-1, with D perhaps TRBD1 (6 bases). Looked up from germline, CDR1 is LNHDA and CDR2 is SQIVND (reference sequence). V dropped 0 bases and J dropped 0 bases, with 11 bases sitting between them. The CDR3 sequence is 16 residues long. The CDR3 loop is CASSIETGQMNTEAFF. CDR3 DNA: TGTGCCAGTAGTATAGAAACCGGACAGATGAACACTGAAGCTTTCTTT.

This clone appeared many times. This rearrangement joins TRBV11-3 to TRBJ1-6; no reliable D call. Trimming removed 5 bases at V and 15 bases at J, with 32 bases between. There are 18 residues in the CDR3. The germline V gene has CDR1 SGHNT and CDR2 YENEEA. The CDR3 reads CASSHALPGATGFTGLHF. The CDR3 DNA sequence: TGTGCCAGCAGCCATGCTCTTCCAGGCGCTACGGGATTCACTGGCCTCCACTTT.

By sample share, this clone is medium-sized. CDR3 sequence (DNA): TGTGCCAGCAGCGCTAGCGGGCTGGGTTCACCCCTCCACTTT. This gives the protein CASSASGLGSPLHF. The chain carries TRBV11-3 and TRBJ1-6; D unresolved. The CDR3 is 14 amino acids. Deletions cut 5 bases from V and 9 bases from J, with 14 bases between. Germline V gene lookup returns CDR1 SGHNT and CDR2 YENEEA.

This clone ranks as medium-sized. The chain links TRBV11-3 to TRBJ2-1, with D maybe TRBD2 (7 bases). Germline V lookup: CDR1 SGHNT, CDR2 YENEEA. V dropped 3 bases and J dropped 2 bases, with 11 bases sitting between them. The CDR3 loop spans 15 amino acids. The CDR3 loop is CASSLVGGPYNEQFF. DNA for the CDR3: TGTGCCAGCAGCTTGGTCGGGGGGCCCTACAATGAGCAGTTCTTC.

The chain carries TRBV15 and TRBJ1-2, with 12 bases aligning to TRBD1. The V and J ends lost 5 bases and 9 bases, in that order; junction bases with no gene match: 13. The CDR3 covers 16 residues. Germline loops: CDR1 LNHNV, CDR2 YYDKDF (reference sequence). The CDR3 spells CATSPRGPGQGASYTF. The CDR3 bases are TGTGCCACCAGCCCACGGGGGCCGGGACAGGGGGCGAGCTACACCTTC. The entire variable domain, with the rest obtained from reference TRBV15 and TRBJ1-2, is as follows: DAMVIQNPRYQVTQFGKPVTLSCSQTLNHNVMYWYQQKSSQAPKLLFHYYDKDFNNEADTPDNFQSRRPNTSFCFLDIRSPGLGDTAMYLCATSPRGPGQGASYTFGSGTRLTVV.

This chain links TRBV10-1 with TRBJ1-2; D perhaps matches TRBD1 (5 bases). The CDR3 is made up of 13 amino acids. CDR1 and CDR2 from the germline V gene are WNHNN and SYGVQD (reference sequence). V was clipped by 3 bases and J by 3 bases, with 8 bases between them. DNA of the CDR3: TGCGCCAGCAGTGACTCCAGGGACTATGGCTACACCTTC. It yields the protein CASSDSRDYGYTF.